This section outlines one T cell receptor (beta chain) sequence together with its context. The data originate from a study of control samples from healthy donors and cancer patients. The CDR3 spans 15 residues. Germline V gene sequence: CDR1 SGHNT, CDR2 YYREEE (reference sequence). Trimming took 4 bases from V and 4 from J, leaving 18 bases between them. Clones were read by immunoSEQ multiplex PCR, and TCRdb kept only the in-frame ones, dropping some. The sample includes roughly 120,000 clones, more than 75% seen only once; the top ten take under 2.5%. The chain carries TRBV5-4 and TRBJ2-7, with D unresolved. The receptor was isolated from a woman in her sixties or seventies in good health. Sequencing was done on a sample of blood. CDR3 sequence (DNA): TGTGCCAGCAGCCACTGGACCAACACTCGATACGAGCAGTACTTC. Translation: CASSHWTNTRYEQYF.